Presented here are 8 T cell receptor beta chains from one specimen sequenced in a study of CD8+ T cells in alopecia areata. RNA extraction was followed by reverse transcription into cDNA, which acted as the sequencing template. Method: immunoSEQ multiplex PCR; TCRdb's copy keeps in-frame clones and lacks some. The table includes roughly 120,000 clones, about 60% detected once. The sequencing input was CD4+ T cells sorted from blood. The receptors come from a human donor in good health.

As for this clone: The same CDR3 arises from other DNA sequences in this sample as well. V gene TRBV29-1 combines with J gene TRBJ2-2; D is unclear. Germline CDR1 is SQVTM and CDR2 is ANQGSEA. V dropped 3 bases and J dropped 1 base, with 6 bases sitting between them. This CDR3 comprises 13 residues. For the CDR3, the DNA is TGCAGCGTTGATCGACAGAACACCGGGGAGCTGTTTTTT. Translated: CSVDRQNTGELFF.

The chain employs TRBV5-4 and TRBJ2-6, with D hard to call. The length of the CDR3 is 14 residues. The germline V gene has CDR1 SGHNT and CDR2 YYREEE (reference sequence). V dropped 0 bases and J dropped 1 base, with 2 bases sitting between them. CDR3 region: CASSLESGANVLTF. DNA of the CDR3: TGTGCCAGCAGCTTGGAGTCTGGGGCCAACGTCCTGACTTTC.

The gene calls are TRBV5-1 and TRBJ2-1, with D possibly being TRBD1 (7 bases). The CDR3 is 16 amino acids. CDR1 is SGHRS, CDR2 YFSETQ, per germline. The V gene lost 1 base and the J gene lost 0 bases, with 11 bases spanning the gap. The CDR3 DNA sequence: TGCGCCAGCAGCTTGATTCAGGGGGGCTCCTACAATGAGCAGTTCTTC. This sequence encodes CASSLIQGGSYNEQFF.

The V call is TRBV7-9, the J call TRBJ1-5; D not certain. Germline CDR1 is SEHNR and CDR2 is FQNEAQ (reference sequence). The V end lost 1 base, the J end lost 7 bases, and 11 bases lay between the germline ends. This CDR3 is 14 amino acids long. CDR3 DNA: TGTGCCAGCAGCTTAGGCGGGCAGACCCAGCCCCAGCATTTT. Translation: CASSLGGQTQPQHF.

This clone has just a few counts. The genes are TRBV30 and TRBJ2-5; unclear D gene. From germline, CDR1 is GTSNPN and CDR2 SVGIG (reference sequence). This CDR3 has 15 amino acids. V was pared by 2 bases and J by 3 bases, with 16 bases between. CDR3 protein: CAWSRANPPKETQYF. Here the CDR3 DNA reads TGTGCCTGGAGTCGGGCGAACCCCCCTAAAGAGACCCAGTACTTC.

The gene calls are TRBV29-1 and TRBJ2-3; D remains unclear. The CDR3 length is 9 residues. V lost 0 bases and J 8 bases, leaving 0 bases between the germline ends. Germline loops: CDR1 SQVTM, CDR2 ANQGSEA. CDR3 sequence reads: CSVEDTQYF. In nucleotides, the CDR3 is TGCAGCGTTGAAGATACGCAGTATTTT.

The gene calls are TRBV13 and TRBJ1-2, with 10 bases matching TRBD1. Germline values: CDR1 PRHDT, CDR2 FYEKMQ (reference sequence). Trimming cost V 5 bases and J 13 bases; bases outside gene matches: 7. The CDR3 totals 12 residues. The CDR3 DNA is TGTGCCAGCAGCCGGACAGGGGGTCCTTGCACCTTC. It translates to CASSRTGGPCTF. The entire variable domain, with the rest obtained from reference TRBV13 and TRBJ1-2, is as follows: AAGVIQSPRHLIKEKRETATLKCYPIPRHDTVYWYQQGPGQDPQFLISFYEKMQSDKGSIPDRFSAQQFSDYHSELNMSSLELGDSALYFCASSRTGGPCTFGSGTRLTVV.

This chain joins TRBV25-1 and TRBJ1-6; no clear D gene. Deletions cut 1 base from V and 7 bases from J, with 14 bases between. The CDR3 length is 16 residues. Per the germline V gene, CDR1 is MGHDK and CDR2 is SYGVNS. The CDR3, as DNA: TGTGCCAGCAGTGAATCCGGACGGGGATGGAATTCACCCCTCCACTTT. Translating gives CASSESGRGWNSPLHF.